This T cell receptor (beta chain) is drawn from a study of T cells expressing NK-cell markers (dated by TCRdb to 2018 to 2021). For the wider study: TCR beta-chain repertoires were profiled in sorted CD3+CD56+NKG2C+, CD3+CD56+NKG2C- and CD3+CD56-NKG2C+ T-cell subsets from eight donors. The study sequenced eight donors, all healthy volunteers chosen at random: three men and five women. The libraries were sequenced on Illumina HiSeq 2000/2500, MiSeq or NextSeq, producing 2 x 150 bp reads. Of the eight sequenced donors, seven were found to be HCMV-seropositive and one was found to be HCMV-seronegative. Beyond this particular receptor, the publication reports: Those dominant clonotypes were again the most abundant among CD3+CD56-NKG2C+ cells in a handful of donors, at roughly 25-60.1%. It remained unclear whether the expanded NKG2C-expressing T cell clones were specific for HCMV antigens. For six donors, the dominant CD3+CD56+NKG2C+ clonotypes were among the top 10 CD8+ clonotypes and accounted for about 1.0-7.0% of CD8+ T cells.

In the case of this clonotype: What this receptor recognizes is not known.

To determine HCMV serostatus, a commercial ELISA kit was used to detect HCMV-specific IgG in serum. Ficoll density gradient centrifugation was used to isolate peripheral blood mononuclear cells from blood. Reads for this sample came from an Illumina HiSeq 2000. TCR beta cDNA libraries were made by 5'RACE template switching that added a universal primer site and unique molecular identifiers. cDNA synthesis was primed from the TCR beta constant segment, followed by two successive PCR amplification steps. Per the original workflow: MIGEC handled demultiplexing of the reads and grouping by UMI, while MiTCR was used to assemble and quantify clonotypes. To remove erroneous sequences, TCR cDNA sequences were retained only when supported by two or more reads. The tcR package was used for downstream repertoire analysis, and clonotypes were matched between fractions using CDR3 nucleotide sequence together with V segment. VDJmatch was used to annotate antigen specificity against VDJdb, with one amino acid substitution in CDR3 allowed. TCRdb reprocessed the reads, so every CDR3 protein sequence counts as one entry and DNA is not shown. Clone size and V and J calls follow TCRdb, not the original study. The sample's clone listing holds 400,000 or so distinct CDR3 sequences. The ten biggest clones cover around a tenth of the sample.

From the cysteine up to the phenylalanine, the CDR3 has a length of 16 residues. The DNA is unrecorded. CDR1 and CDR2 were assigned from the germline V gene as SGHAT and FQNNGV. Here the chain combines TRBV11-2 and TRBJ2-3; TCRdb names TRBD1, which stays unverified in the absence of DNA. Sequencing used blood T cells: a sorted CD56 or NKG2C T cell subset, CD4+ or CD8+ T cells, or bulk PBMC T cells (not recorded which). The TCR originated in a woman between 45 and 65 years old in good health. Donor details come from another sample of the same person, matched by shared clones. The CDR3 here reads CASSPVDPGSTDTQYF.